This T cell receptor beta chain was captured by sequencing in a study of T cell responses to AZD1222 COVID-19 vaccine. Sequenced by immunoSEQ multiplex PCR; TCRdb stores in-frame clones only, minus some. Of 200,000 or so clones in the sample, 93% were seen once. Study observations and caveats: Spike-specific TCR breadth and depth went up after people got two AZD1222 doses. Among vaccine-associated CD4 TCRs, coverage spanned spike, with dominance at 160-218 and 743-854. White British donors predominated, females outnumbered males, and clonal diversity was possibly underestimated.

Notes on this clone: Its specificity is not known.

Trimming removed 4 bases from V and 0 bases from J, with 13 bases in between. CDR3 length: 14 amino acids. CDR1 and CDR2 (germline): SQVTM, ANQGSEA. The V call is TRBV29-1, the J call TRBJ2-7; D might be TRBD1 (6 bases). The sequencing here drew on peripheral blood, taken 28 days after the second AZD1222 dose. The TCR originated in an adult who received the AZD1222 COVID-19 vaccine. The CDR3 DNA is TGCAGCGTTGCCCTCGGACAGACCTCCTACGAGCAGTACTTC. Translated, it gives CSVALGQTSYEQYF.